The rows below give T cell receptor beta chains drawn from one sample of a study of T-cell memory formation after mild COVID-19. A single record per CDR3 protein comes from TCRdb applying MiXCR to the 5' RACE reads. The top ten clones hold around 21% of a sample with approximately 300,000 distinct CDR3 sequences, roughly a fifth of them seen once. The sequenced sample consisted of PBMCs or a T cell subset sorted from them (not recorded which). The source is a man aged 18 to 35 who had mild COVID-19 (a few samples of this study predate the infection). Cell type and time point are not known. Both conserved end residues are part of each CDR3. The order of the fields is clone size, V gene, J gene, D gene, CDR3 DNA, CDR3 protein. A D gene is named only where the DNA matches it firmly. Size is stated for part of the rows, as once, few or many counts, or as a class when the clone is expanded.

size: few
V: TRBV24-1
J: TRBJ2-7
D: -
DNA: TGTGCCACCAGTGACGGAATGGAGCAGTACTTC
CDR3: CATSDGMEQYF

size: -
V: TRBV7-9
J: TRBJ2-5
D: -
DNA: TGTGCCAGCAGCTTAGCGGGGTCCTGGGAAGAGACCCAGTACTTC
CDR3: CASSLAGSWEETQYF

size: -
V: TRBV7-3
J: TRBJ2-5
D: -
DNA: TGTGCCAGCAGCCAGGGACGGGGATCCGAGTCGGAGACCCAGTACTTC
CDR3: CASSQGRGSESETQYF

size: -
V: TRBV18
J: TRBJ2-7
D: -
DNA: TGTGCCAGCTCACCCGTCAACAGGGTAAGGAAGCAGTACTTC
CDR3: CASSPVNRVRKQYF

size: few
V: TRBV3-1
J: TRBJ1-6
D: -
DNA: TGTGCCAGCAGCCACCAGGGACGGGGTAATTCACCCCTCCACTTT
CDR3: CASSHQGRGNSPLHF

size: once
V: TRBV7-2
J: TRBJ2-5
D: TRBD2
DNA: TGTGCCAGCAGCCCGCCCCCGCTGGGGGGGAAGACCCAGTACTTC
CDR3: CASSPPPLGGKTQYF

size: few
V: TRBV5-1
J: TRBJ2-7
D: -
DNA: TGCGCCAGCAGCTTGGAATTACTGCCAGCTAGTCACGAGCAGTACTTC
CDR3: CASSLELLPASHEQYF

size: -
V: TRBV15
J: TRBJ1-2
D: TRBD1
DNA: TGTGCCACAAAGAAACTCACAGGGGACGGCTACACCTTC
CDR3: CATKKLTGDGYTF

size: few
V: TRBV6-5
J: TRBJ1-2
D: TRBD1
DNA: TGTGCCAGCAGAGGACAGGGGGCGCTTGGCTACACCTTC
CDR3: CASRGQGALGYTF

size: -
V: TRBV11-1
J: TRBJ1-1
D: -
DNA: TGTGCCAGCAGCTTAGCGTACCGGTCAAACACTGAAGCTTTCTTT
CDR3: CASSLAYRSNTEAFF

size: -
V: TRBV9
J: TRBJ2-1
D: -
DNA: TGTGCCAGCAGCCCCGGACCGGGACACAATGAGCAGTTCTTC
CDR3: CASSPGPGHNEQFF

size: -
V: TRBV20-1
J: TRBJ2-1
D: TRBD2
DNA: TGCAGTGCTAGAGGCGGGGGGGCAAACGATGAGCAGTTCTTC
CDR3: CSARGGGANDEQFF

size: few
V: TRBV7-2
J: TRBJ2-3
D: -
DNA: TGTGCCAGCAGCTTAGAGGAATGGGGGTTAGCGACAGATACGCAGTATTTT
CDR3: CASSLEEWGLATDTQYF

size: few
V: TRBV7-6
J: TRBJ1-2
D: TRBD1
DNA: TGTGCCAGCAGCTCAACGACAGGGGGAAATGGCTACACCTTC
CDR3: CASSSTTGGNGYTF

size: once
V: TRBV20-1
J: TRBJ2-1
D: TRBD2
DNA: TGCAGTGGAGCGGGGACTAGCTCCTACAATGAGCAGTTCTTC
CDR3: CSGAGTSSYNEQFF

size: few
V: TRBV7-9
J: TRBJ2-3
D: -
DNA: TGTGCCAGCAGCCCGGACGGACCAAGCACAGATACGCAGTATTTT
CDR3: CASSPDGPSTDTQYF

size: -
V: TRBV9
J: TRBJ2-5
D: -
DNA: TGTGCCAGCACCCGTAGTGGTCAGCAAGAGACCCAGTACTTC
CDR3: CASTRSGQQETQYF

size: few
V: TRBV20-1
J: TRBJ2-7
D: -
DNA: TGCAGTGCTACCAGCCAACAGCGAAGCTCCTACGAGCAGTACTTC
CDR3: CSATSQQRSSYEQYF

size: -
V: TRBV7-2
J: TRBJ2-2
D: TRBD1
DNA: TGTGCCAGCAGCTTCTGGACAGGGTCGACCGGGGAGCTGTTTTTT
CDR3: CASSFWTGSTGELFF

size: many
V: TRBV7-2
J: TRBJ2-1
D: -
DNA: TGTGCCAGCAGCTTCGGTTTTCGAGAGCAGTTCTTC
CDR3: CASSFGFREQFF

size: few
V: TRBV20-1
J: TRBJ1-1
D: -
DNA: TGCAGTGCTAGAGCAGGGTCCTACACTGAAGCTTTCTTT
CDR3: CSARAGSYTEAFF

size: -
V: TRBV5-6
J: TRBJ2-3
D: TRBD2
DNA: TGTGCCAGCTCGCTTAGCGGGGGGGCCACAGATACGCAGTATTTT
CDR3: CASSLSGGATDTQYF

size: few
V: TRBV25-1
J: TRBJ1-4
D: -
DNA: TGTGCCAGCAGTGACGGCGTGGGGGTCGGTAAGGGACTGTTTTTT
CDR3: CASSDGVGVGKGLFF

size: -
V: TRBV3-1
J: TRBJ1-2
D: -
DNA: TGTGCCAGCAGCGCCTACGGCGAGGGCGACTATGGCTACACCTTC
CDR3: CASSAYGEGDYGYTF

size: -
V: TRBV27
J: TRBJ2-2
D: -
DNA: TGTGCCAGCACGGGATGGGGCACCGGGGAGCTGTTTTTT
CDR3: CASTGWGTGELFF

size: many
V: TRBV29-1
J: TRBJ2-5
D: -
DNA: TGCAGCGTTGAAGCCTGGGCAGCCATCCAAGAGACCCAGTACTTC
CDR3: CSVEAWAAIQETQYF

size: -
V: TRBV7-9
J: TRBJ2-1
D: TRBD2
DNA: TGTGCCAGCGGAGGGACTAGCGGGGGGGACTACAATGAGCAGTTCTTC
CDR3: CASGGTSGGDYNEQFF

size: -
V: TRBV12-3/TRBV12-4
J: TRBJ1-3
D: TRBD1
DNA: TGTGCCAGCAGTTTAAGGACAGGGGGCGCGTCTGGAAACACCATATATTTT
CDR3: CASSLRTGGASGNTIYF

size: -
V: TRBV5-1
J: TRBJ2-2
D: -
DNA: TGCGCCAGCAGCTTGGGTATGCTGGGATCTTACACCGGGGAGCTGTTTTTT
CDR3: CASSLGMLGSYTGELFF

size: few
V: TRBV5-8
J: TRBJ2-7
D: TRBD1
DNA: TGTGCCAGCAGCTGGGGGGCCGGGACAGGTCTGGCCGAGCAGTACTTC
CDR3: CASSWGAGTGLAEQYF

size: many
V: TRBV7-2
J: TRBJ2-1
D: -
DNA: TGTGCCAGCAGCTTAGGAATCTACAATGAGCAGTTCTTC
CDR3: CASSLGIYNEQFF

size: few
V: TRBV5-1
J: TRBJ2-3
D: -
DNA: TGCGCCAGCAGCGATGCTTCAGATACGCAGTATTTT
CDR3: CASSDASDTQYF

size: -
V: TRBV12-5
J: TRBJ2-7
D: TRBD1
DNA: TGTGCTAGTGGTTCTCCCTGGACAGGAACCTACGAGCAGTACTTC
CDR3: CASGSPWTGTYEQYF

size: many
V: TRBV4-1
J: TRBJ1-5
D: -
DNA: TGCGCCAGCAGCCAAAGGCAGGTTAGCAATCAGCCCCAGCATTTT
CDR3: CASSQRQVSNQPQHF

size: -
V: TRBV20-1
J: TRBJ2-6
D: -
DNA: TGCAGTGCTAGAGGTTCCGGGGCCAACGTCCTGACTTTC
CDR3: CSARGSGANVLTF

size: few
V: TRBV5-5
J: TRBJ2-7
D: TRBD1
DNA: TGTGCCAGCAGCTTGGCCGCGGACAGGTCCTCCTACGAGCAGTACTTC
CDR3: CASSLAADRSSYEQYF

size: few
V: TRBV28
J: TRBJ2-1
D: -
DNA: TGTGCCTCTTCTAGGACTGCCTCCTACAATGAGCAGTTCTTC
CDR3: CASSRTASYNEQFF

size: -
V: TRBV5-1
J: TRBJ2-7
D: -
DNA: TGCGCCAGCAGCTTAGAAGCCTCCTGGGTTATCGAGCAGTACTTC
CDR3: CASSLEASWVIEQYF

size: few
V: TRBV27
J: TRBJ2-1
D: -
DNA: TGTGCCAGCAGTTACCGCGGGGACAATGAGCAGTTCTTC
CDR3: CASSYRGDNEQFF

size: -
V: TRBV20-1
J: TRBJ2-7
D: -
DNA: TGCAGTGCTCGAAACAGGGATTCCTACGAGCAGTACTTC
CDR3: CSARNRDSYEQYF

size: -
V: TRBV2
J: TRBJ2-6
D: -
DNA: TGTGCCAGCAGTGAAGCGAGAGGGGCTGGGGCCAACGTCCTGACTTTC
CDR3: CASSEARGAGANVLTF

size: few
V: TRBV12-3/TRBV12-4
J: TRBJ1-2
D: -
DNA: TGTGCCGGATACGGAGACGCGGGGTATGGCTACACCTTC
CDR3: CAGYGDAGYGYTF

size: few
V: TRBV11-2
J: TRBJ2-7
D: TRBD1
DNA: TGTGCCAGCAGCCCCCCCAGACAGGGGGAGCCCTACGAGCAGTACTTC
CDR3: CASSPPRQGEPYEQYF

size: -
V: TRBV28
J: TRBJ2-3
D: -
DNA: TGTGCCAGCAGTTTACTAGAGTATGATACGCAGTATTTT
CDR3: CASSLLEYDTQYF

size: -
V: TRBV6-2/TRBV6-3
J: TRBJ2-5
D: TRBD2
DNA: TGTGCCAGCAGGCTACCTAGCGGGGGGGCCGGAGAGACCCAGTACTTC
CDR3: CASRLPSGGAGETQYF

size: few
V: TRBV15
J: TRBJ2-7
D: TRBD1
DNA: TGTGCCACCAGCAGAGGGGACAGGGCTGAGCAGTACTTC
CDR3: CATSRGDRAEQYF

size: -
V: TRBV3-1
J: TRBJ2-7
D: -
DNA: TGTGCCAGCAGCCCCCATACCGGGCCCTACGAGCAGTACTTC
CDR3: CASSPHTGPYEQYF

size: -
V: TRBV12-3/TRBV12-4
J: TRBJ2-3
D: TRBD1
DNA: TGTGCCAGCAAACGACAGGGAACTCACAGTACAGATACGCAGTATTTT
CDR3: CASKRQGTHSTDTQYF